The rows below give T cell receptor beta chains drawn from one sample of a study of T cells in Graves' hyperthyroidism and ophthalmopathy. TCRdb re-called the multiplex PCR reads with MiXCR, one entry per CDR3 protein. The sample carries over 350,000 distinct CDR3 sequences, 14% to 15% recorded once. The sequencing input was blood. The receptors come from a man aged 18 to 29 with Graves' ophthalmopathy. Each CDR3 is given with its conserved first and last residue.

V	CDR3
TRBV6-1	CASTDPRGTDTQYF
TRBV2	CASVQVNIQYF
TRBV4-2	CANSQDPGTGAAFF
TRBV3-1	CASSLQREAYNEQFF
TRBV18	CASSPLASTDTQYF
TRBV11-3	CASSSHTGERSPLHF
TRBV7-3	CASSKDRPKCGTQYF
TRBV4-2	CASSQARDYEQYF
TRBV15	CATSRDSGLQGSDGYTF
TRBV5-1	CASSAGFGRGATTGELFF
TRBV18	CASSPSWVAGEPYEQYF
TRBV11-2	CASSLGRGGRAISTDTQYF
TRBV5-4	CASSLRGGAETQYF
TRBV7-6	CASSLGRYETQYF
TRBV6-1	CATRTGVYQYF
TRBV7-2	CASSLDSLNQPQHF
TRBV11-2	CASSLGGSSYNEQFF